This TCR beta chain was captured in a study of cytomegalovirus exposure and HLA in healthy donors. Study-wide background: There were tens of millions of unique TCRs (from HLA-typed donors) in an early data release.

This PCR relied on a set of 60 Vbeta primers and 13 Jbeta primers. TCRdb's table, derived via immunoSEQ multiplex PCR, lists solely in-frame clones and lacks some. The table lists roughly 120,000 clones, about 78% of them singletons, with 8% to 8.5% in the top ten. The CDR3 spans 13 residues. Germline-derived CDR1 and CDR2 are LNHDA and SQIVND (reference sequence). Trimming took off 3 bases at V and 3 bases at J, with 9 bases between the two ends. The V and J genes are TRBV19 and TRBJ2-7; the D gene is possibly TRBD1 (5 bases). Sequenced: PBMCs. The sequence derives from a woman aged 40-49 years in good health and CMV-seropositive. CDR3 in amino acids: CASSILDSYEQYF. In DNA form, the CDR3 reads TGTGCCAGTAGTATCCTCGACAGCTACGAGCAGTACTTC. Full variable domain (outside the CDR3, taken from reference TRBV19 and TRBJ2-7): DGGITQSPKYLFRKEGQNVTLSCEQNLNHDAMYWYRQDPGQGLRLIYYSQIVNDFQKGDIAEGYSVSREKKESFPLTVTSAQKNPTAFYLCASSILDSYEQYFGPGTRLTVT.